These T cell receptor beta chains were read from a single sample in a study of Ad26.COV2.S vaccination and SARS-CoV-2 variants. Using immunoSEQ multiplex PCR, the repertoire was profiled, and TCRdb retains in-frame clones only, with some absent. The data contain 350,000 to 450,000 clones, roughly 91% of them singletons. Source: peripheral blood, taken in a trial of Ad26.COV2.S vaccine versus placebo. The receptors stem from a person between 18 and 60 years old who received the Ad26.COV2.S COVID-19 vaccine or a placebo. Each CDR3 is given with its conserved first and last residue. The order of the fields is V gene, CDR3 protein.

TRBV5-4 | CASSSMGEPDTGELFF
TRBV18 | CASSPRVGNYNEQFF
TRBV19 | CASSMSLNTGELFF
TRBV29-1 | CSAQEDTQYF
TRBV6-6 | CASTYAGGNTEAFF
TRBV5-4 | CASSPGVGRGRETQYF
TRBV7-2 | CASSRDRATNEKLFF
TRBV9 | CASSVAPGQPPYEQYF
TRBV3-1/TRBV3-2 | CASSPKGAGGQETQYF
TRBV3-1/TRBV3-2 | CASSQEGQGALEQYF
TRBV5-1 | CASSLALIGTNEKLFF
TRBV4-3 | CASSQQYSNQPQHF
TRBV15 | CATSSGWTGSGNTIYF
TRBV19 | CASSIDRQETQYF
TRBV7-3 | CASSLGGTGMNTEAFF
TRBV27 | CASSLLGGNTEAFF
TRBV9 | CASSERGSNQPQHF
TRBV25-1 | CASSELMWTEAFF
TRBV29-1 | CSVESTANYGYTF
TRBV4-1 | CASSQIPGGRQPQHF
TRBV7-3 | CASSLWGDKYNEQFF
TRBV27 | CASSFKGIGKNTEAFF
TRBV7-2 | CASSRLAPDTQYF
TRBV27 | CASSSLQYEQYF
TRBV30 | CAWSGGGRYMNTEAFF
TRBV18 | CASSPSTNEKLFF
TRBV19 | CASSITPNYQETQYF
TRBV6-4 | CASSVEKDEKLFF
TRBV18 | CASSPQTGGNSGANVLTF
TRBV12-3/TRBV12-4 | CASTRVSGTEAFF
TRBV7-2 | CASSLVDRGNQPQHF
TRBV4-3 | CASSQTGGSEAFF
TRBV11-2 | CASSFSAPDRGIHEQFF
TRBV7-3 | CASSLQPGDYEQYF
TRBV5-5 | CASSSGRFSSGANVLTF
TRBV20-1 | CSAKVLDTQYF
TRBV7-9 | CASSWQGVYTGELFF
TRBV5-1 | CASTPGGGYNEQFF
TRBV5-1 | CASSLAGTGAWTLHF
TRBV5-6 | CASSFLSNEQFF
TRBV5-5 | CASSSLTSGGRSYEQYF
TRBV5-4 | CASSPEAVLMNTEAFF
TRBV6-5 | CASSYSTGTSYEQYF
TRBV5-1 | CASSLAFTGGSPLHF
TRBV3-1/TRBV3-2 | CASSQEAGTGGYSNQPQHF
TRBV3-1/TRBV3-2 | CASSQEWGGSETQYF
TRBV27 | CASSLYGTANTGELFF
TRBV30 | CAWSTLAGAVDTQYF
TRBV6-6 | CASSYQVSRAYGYTF
TRBV3-1/TRBV3-2 | CASSFGAGELFF
TRBV13 | CASSSLDTRNQETQYF